The subject of this entry is one TCR beta chain. RNA, at roughly 0.5 to 1 ug, was reverse transcribed with random hexamers. TCR beta CDR3 was amplified by immunoSEQ multiplex PCR. This amplification extended across 54 Vbeta and 13 Jbeta segments. Using its own MiXCR run on the immunoSEQ multiplex PCR reads, TCRdb lists one record per CDR3 protein. There are roughly 130,000 distinct CDR3 sequences in the sample; 85% to 95% occur only once, and approximately 0.12% lies in the top ten. The germline CDR1 and CDR2 sequences are SGDLS and YYNGEE. This CDR3 spans 15 amino acids. Trimming pared 0 bases from V and 5 bases from J, leaving 14 bases between. This sample is drawn from a study of CD8 T cells in Susac syndrome. Sequencing of TCR beta was undertaken in CD8+ and CD4+ T cells derived from blood. The multiple sclerosis controls comprised treatment-naive patients whose relapsing-remitting disease was stable or active. Bulk CD8+ and CD4+ cells came from magnetic negative isolation; CD8+ TEMRA by FACS.

This sequence originates from a human donor with multiple sclerosis. The sequenced material came from CD4+ T cells from PBMCs. V gene TRBV9 combines with J gene TRBJ2-5, with TRBD2 as a possible D gene (5 bases). The CDR3 spells CASSVAPSMGETQYF. In nucleotides, the CDR3 is TGTGCCAGCAGCGTAGCTCCTAGCATGGGCGAGACCCAGTACTTC.